The clone carrying this TCR beta chain appeared a few times. Antigen: not known. This record comes from a study of vaccination and CD4 T cells after COVID-19. Study information: Sampling that followed vaccination took place a median approximately 79 days after dose two, within a range of 14 to 241.

Sequence data for DNA of cultured CD4+ T cells were generated by the Oncomine TCR Beta short-read assay. Genomic DNA from cultured CD4+ T cells was extracted. Via MiXCR, TCRdb re-called the PCR reads, giving one row per CDR3 protein. Altogether roughly 9,200 distinct CDR3 sequences are present, approximately 28% being singletons, with the ten largest covering roughly 12%. The sample's treatment: roughly ten-day PBMC culture with coronavirus spike peptide pools or control peptides (ViraFEST assay). Before the COVID-19 pandemic (2011-2018), CD4+ T cells were obtained from the unexposed donor. Available cell numbers determined whether unexposed-donor CD4+ T cells were probed with SARS-CoV-2 S/N and four cold-coronavirus spikes. The CDR3 totals 16 residues. V shed 4 bases and J 4 bases; nucleotides not matched to a gene: 11. The germline CDR1 and CDR2 sequences are SGHNT and YYREEE (reference sequence).

This rearrangement joins TRBV5-4 to TRBJ2-7; 10 positions agree with TRBD1. This receptor was taken from a human donor in good health. The sequenced sample consisted of CD4+ T cells from blood, cultured in vitro. The chain's CDR3 is CASSLDGTGARYEQYF. Written as DNA, the CDR3 is TGTGCCAGCAGCCTGGATGGGACAGGGGCCAGGTACGAGCAGTACTTC.